This TCR beta chain comes out of a study of tissue T cells after allogeneic stem cell transplantation. Study outcomes and limitations: Alloreactivity or antigen specificity of tissue TCRs was not determined; some clones might be host cells.

There are a few counts of this clone. Its antigen is still unknown. Gene names are the mouse ones. The read terminates 1 residue before the CDR3 end, so the remaining end is supplied by the germline J gene. V trimming: 2 bases; J trimming: 5 bases; junction bases outside the gene matches: 0. CDR1 is SGHLS and CDR2 is HYDKME in the germline V gene. This CDR3 spans 12 amino acids. The table came from immunoSEQ multiplex PCR; TCRdb's copy has only in-frame clones and leaves some out. The profile shows 48,000 or so clones, around 69% of them singletons. The sequence was collected from a pool of C57BL/6 mice in good health. V usage is TRBV12-2 and J usage is TRBJ2-7, with TRBD1 matching 9 bases. What was sequenced was sorted cells pooled from one or two spleens. The CDR3 reads CASSRQGDEQYF. The DNA read from the CDR3 is TGTGCCAGCTCTCGACAGGGGGATGAACAGTAC.